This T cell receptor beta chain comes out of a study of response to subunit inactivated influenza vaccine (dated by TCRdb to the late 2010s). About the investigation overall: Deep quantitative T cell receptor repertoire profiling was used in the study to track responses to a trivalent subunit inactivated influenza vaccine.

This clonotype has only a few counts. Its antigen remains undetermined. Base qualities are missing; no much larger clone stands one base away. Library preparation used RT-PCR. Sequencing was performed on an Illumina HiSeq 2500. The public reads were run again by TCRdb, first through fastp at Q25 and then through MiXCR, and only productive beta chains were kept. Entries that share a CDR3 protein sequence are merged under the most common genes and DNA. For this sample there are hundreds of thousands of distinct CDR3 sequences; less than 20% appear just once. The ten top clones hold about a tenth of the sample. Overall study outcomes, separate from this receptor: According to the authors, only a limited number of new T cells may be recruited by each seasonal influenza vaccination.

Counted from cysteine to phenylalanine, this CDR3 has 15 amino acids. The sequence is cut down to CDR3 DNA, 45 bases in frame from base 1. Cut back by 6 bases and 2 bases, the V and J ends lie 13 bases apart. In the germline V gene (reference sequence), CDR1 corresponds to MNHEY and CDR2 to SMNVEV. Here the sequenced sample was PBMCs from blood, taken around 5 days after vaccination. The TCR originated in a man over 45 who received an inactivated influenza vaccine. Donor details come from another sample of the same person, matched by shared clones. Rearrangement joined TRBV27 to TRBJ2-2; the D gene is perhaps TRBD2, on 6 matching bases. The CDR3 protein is CASSRRDSNTGELFF. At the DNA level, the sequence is TGTGCCAGCAGCCGCCGGGACTCTAACACCGGGGAGCTGTTTTTT.